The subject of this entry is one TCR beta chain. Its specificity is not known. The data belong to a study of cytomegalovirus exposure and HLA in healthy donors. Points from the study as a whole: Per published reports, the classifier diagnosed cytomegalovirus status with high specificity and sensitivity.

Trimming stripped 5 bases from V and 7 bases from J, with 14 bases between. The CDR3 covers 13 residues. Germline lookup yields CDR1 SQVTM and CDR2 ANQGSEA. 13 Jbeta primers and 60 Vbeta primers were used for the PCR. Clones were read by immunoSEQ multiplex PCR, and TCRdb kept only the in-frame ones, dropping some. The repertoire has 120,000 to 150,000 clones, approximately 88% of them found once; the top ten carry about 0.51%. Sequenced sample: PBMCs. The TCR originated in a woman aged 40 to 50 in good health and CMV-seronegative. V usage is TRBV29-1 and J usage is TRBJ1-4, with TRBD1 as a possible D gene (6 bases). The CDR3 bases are TGCAGCGTTTCGGACAGTCTAATTGAAAAACTGTTTTTT. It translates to CSVSDSLIEKLFF.